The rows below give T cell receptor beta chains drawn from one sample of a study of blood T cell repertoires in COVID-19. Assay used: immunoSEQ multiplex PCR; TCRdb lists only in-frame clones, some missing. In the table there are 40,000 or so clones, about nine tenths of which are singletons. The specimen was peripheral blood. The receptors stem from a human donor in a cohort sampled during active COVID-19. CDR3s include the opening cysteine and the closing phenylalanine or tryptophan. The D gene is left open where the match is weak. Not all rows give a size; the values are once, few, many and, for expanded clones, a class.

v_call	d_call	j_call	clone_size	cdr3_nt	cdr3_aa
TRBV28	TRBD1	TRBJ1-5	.	TGTGCCAGCAGCCCAGGGACAGGCAATCAGCCCCAGCATTTT	CASSPGTGNQPQHF
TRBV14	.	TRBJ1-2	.	TGTGCCAGCAGCCAAGATGCCGGGGGGGGGATGTATGGCTACACCTTC	CASSQDAGGGMYGYTF
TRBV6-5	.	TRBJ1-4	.	TGTGCCAGCGCGGAGGGATTATCAACTAATGAAAAACTGTTTTTT	CASAEGLSTNEKLFF
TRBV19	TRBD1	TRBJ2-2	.	TGTGCCAGTAGTCTGGACCTGACAGGGCCCGGGGAGCTGTTTTTT	CASSLDLTGPGELFF
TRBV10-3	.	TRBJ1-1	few	TGTGCCATCAGTGAGTTCGATAGCACTGAAGCTTTCTTT	CAISEFDSTEAFF
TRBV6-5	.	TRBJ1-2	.	TGTGCCAGCAGTTACTCCCGGGATCCACGACGGGGAGGCTACACCTTC	CASSYSRDPRRGGYTF
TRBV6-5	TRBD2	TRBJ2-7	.	TGTGCCAGCAGTTATTTGTCCCTAGCGGGGGGTTACGAGCAGTACTTC	CASSYLSLAGGYEQYF
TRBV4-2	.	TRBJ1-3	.	TGTGCCAGCAGCCAGCAGAGACAGTCTGGAAACACCATATATTTT	CASSQQRQSGNTIYF
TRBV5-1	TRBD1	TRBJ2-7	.	TGCGCCAGCAGCCCGGGACAGGGGAGCTCCTACGAGCAGTACTTC	CASSPGQGSSYEQYF
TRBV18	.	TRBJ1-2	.	TGTGCCAGCTCACCAGAACAGGGCTATGGCTACACCTTC	CASSPEQGYGYTF
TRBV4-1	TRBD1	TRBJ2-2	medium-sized	TGCGCCAGCAGCCACACCGGACAGGGGGCGGGCACCGGGGAGCTGTTTTTT	CASSHTGQGAGTGELFF
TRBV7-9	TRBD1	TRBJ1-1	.	TGTGCCAGCAGCCGGGGGCCGTCGGGACAGCTTAACACTGAAGCTTTCTTT	CASSRGPSGQLNTEAFF
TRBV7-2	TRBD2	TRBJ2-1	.	TGTGCCAGCAGCTTAGACGGCGGGGGGGTGTATGAGCAGTTCTTC	CASSLDGGGVYEQFF
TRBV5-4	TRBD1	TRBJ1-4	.	TGTGCCAGCAGCCGGGACAGGGGGGAAAATGAAAAACTGTTTTTT	CASSRDRGENEKLFF
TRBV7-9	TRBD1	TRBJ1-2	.	TGTGCCAGCAGCTTAGACAGGGGAGGCTACACCTTC	CASSLDRGGYTF
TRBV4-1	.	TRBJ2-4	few	TGCGCCAGCAGCCAAGACAGGGAAGGCATTCAGTACTTC	CASSQDREGIQYF
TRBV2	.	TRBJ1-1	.	TGTGCCAGCAGACTACCCCGGACAGCGATGAACACTGAAGCTTTCTTT	CASRLPRTAMNTEAFF
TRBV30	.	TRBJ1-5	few	TGTGCCTGGAGTCGGGGGGCAGCTTATAGCAATCAGCCCCAGCATTTT	CAWSRGAAYSNQPQHF
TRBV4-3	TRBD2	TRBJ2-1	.	TGCGCCAGCAGCCAAGATCTCGAGCGGGGGGTCAATGAGCAGTTCTTC	CASSQDLERGVNEQFF
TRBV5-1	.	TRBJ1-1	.	TGCGCCAGCTCGGGCAGGGAGGGGCCTTTCACTGAAGCTTTCTTT	CASSGREGPFTEAFF
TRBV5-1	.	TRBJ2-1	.	TGCGCCAGCAGCGCCGATCTAGCGCGGAATGAGCAGTTCTTC	CASSADLARNEQFF
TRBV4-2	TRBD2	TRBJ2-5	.	TGTGCCAGCAGCCCGGGACTAGCGGGCGTGGAGACCCAGTACTTC	CASSPGLAGVETQYF
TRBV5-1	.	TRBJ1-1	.	TGCGCCAGCAGCTTAAAAGAGAGGAGGCGTACACCGAACACTGAAGCTTTCTTT	CASSLKERRRTPNTEAFF
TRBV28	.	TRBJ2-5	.	TGTGCCAGCAGGGTCCTTGAGGGGGAGGGAAGGGTAGAGACCCAGTACTTC	CASRVLEGEGRVETQYF
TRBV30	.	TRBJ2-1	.	TGTGCCTGGAGTAAAGGAGGCGGCTCCAATGAGCAGTTCTTC	CAWSKGGGSNEQFF
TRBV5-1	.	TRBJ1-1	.	TGCGCCAGCAGCTCCTTCCAGGGCGAAGGGGCTGAAGCTTTCTTT	CASSSFQGEGAEAFF
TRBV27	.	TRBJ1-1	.	TGTGCCAGCAGGACGGGAGTACGCAAGGAAGAAGCTTTCTTT	CASRTGVRKEEAFF
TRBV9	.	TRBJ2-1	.	TGTGCCAGCAGCGTAGTCAGGGGCTCCTACAATGAGCAGTTCTTC	CASSVVRGSYNEQFF
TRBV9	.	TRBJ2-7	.	TGTGCCAGCAGCGTAGATCCGTCGTCCTACGAGCAGTACTTC	CASSVDPSSYEQYF
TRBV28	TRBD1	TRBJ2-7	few	TGTGCCAGCAGTTTTCATGGGACAGGCCCATTGGCGGAGCAGTACTTC	CASSFHGTGPLAEQYF
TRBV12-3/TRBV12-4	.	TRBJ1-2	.	TGTGCCAGCAGCCCCGGGAGTGGCTACACCTTC	CASSPGSGYTF
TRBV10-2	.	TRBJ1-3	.	TGCGCCAGCAGTGAGTCGGCGGGGGGCTCTGGAAACACCATATATTTT	CASSESAGGSGNTIYF
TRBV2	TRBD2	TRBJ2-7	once	TGTGCCAGCAGGGGGGATCAGCGGGGAATCTCCTACGAGCAGTACTTC	CASRGDQRGISYEQYF
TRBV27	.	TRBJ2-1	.	TGTGCCAGCAGTTTAAGGGCCGGGGGAAAGAATGAGCAGTTCTTC	CASSLRAGGKNEQFF
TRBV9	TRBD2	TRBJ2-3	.	TGTGCCAGCAGCTATATCTTTACCACGGGACTAGCGGGCACAGATACGCAGTATTTT	CASSYIFTTGLAGTDTQYF
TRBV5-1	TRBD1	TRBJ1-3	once	TGCGCCAGCAGCTTGGCCGGGACAGACGGAAGCACCATATATTTT	CASSLAGTDGSTIYF
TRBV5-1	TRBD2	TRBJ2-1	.	TGCGCCAGCAGCTTTCTAGCGGGAGGGCCGGGCAATGAGCAGTTCTTC	CASSFLAGGPGNEQFF
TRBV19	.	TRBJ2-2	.	TGTGCCAGTAGTATAGATCGGGGGAATGGGGAGCTGTTTTTT	CASSIDRGNGELFF
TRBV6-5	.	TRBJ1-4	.	TGTGCCAGCACCGAAAGCGGGCAGCCAGGGAAACTGTTTTTT	CASTESGQPGKLFF
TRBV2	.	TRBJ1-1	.	TGTGCCAGCAAAAACAGTCCTCCCCCTGAAGCTTTCTTT	CASKNSPPPEAFF
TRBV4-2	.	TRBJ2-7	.	TGTGCCAGCAGCCAAGTGGCAGGAAGCTCCTACGAGCAGTACTTC	CASSQVAGSSYEQYF
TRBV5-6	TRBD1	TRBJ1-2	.	TGTGCCAGCAGCTTGAGGGACAGGGCCAGCTATGGCTACACCTTC	CASSLRDRASYGYTF
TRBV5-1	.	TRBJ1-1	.	TGCGCCAGCAGCTTGGGGGGGCTTAATGAAGCTTTCTTT	CASSLGGLNEAFF
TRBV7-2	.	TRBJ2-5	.	TGTGCCAGCAGCTTAATAGGCGGGGGCGTTCGTCAAGAGACCCAGTACTTC	CASSLIGGGVRQETQYF
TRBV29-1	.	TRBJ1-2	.	TGCAGCGTCCCCGGGACAAATAACTCTGCTAATGGCTACACCTTC	CSVPGTNNSANGYTF